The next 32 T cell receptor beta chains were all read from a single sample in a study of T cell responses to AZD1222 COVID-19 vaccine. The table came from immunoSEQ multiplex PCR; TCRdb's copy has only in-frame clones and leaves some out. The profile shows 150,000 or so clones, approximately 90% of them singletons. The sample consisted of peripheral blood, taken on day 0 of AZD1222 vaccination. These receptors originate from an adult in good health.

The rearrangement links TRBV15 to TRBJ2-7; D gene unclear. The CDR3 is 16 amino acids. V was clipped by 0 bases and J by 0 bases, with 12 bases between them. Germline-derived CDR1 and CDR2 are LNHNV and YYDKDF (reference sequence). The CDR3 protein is CATSRDWTASSYEQYF. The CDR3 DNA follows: TGTGCCACCAGCAGAGATTGGACGGCAAGCTCCTACGAGCAGTACTTC.

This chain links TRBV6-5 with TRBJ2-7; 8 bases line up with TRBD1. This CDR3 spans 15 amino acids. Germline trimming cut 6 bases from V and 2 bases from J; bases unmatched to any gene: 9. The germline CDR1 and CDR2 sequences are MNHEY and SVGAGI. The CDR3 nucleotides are TGTGCCAGCAGCCAGTCCCGGACAGGGACCTACGAGCAGTACTTC. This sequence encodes CASSQSRTGTYEQYF.

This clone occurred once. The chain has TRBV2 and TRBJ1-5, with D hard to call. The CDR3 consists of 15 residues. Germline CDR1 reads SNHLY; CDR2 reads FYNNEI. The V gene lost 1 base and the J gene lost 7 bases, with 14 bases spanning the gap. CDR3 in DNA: TGTGCCAGCAGTGAAGAGGGAGGCATGGGCCAGCCCCAGCATTTT. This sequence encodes CASSEEGGMGQPQHF.

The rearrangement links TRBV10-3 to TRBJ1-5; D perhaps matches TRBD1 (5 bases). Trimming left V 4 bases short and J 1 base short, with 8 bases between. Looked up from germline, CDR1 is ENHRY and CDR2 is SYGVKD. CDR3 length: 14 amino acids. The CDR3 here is CAISAAGSNQPQHF. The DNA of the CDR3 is TGTGCCATCAGTGCCGCAGGGAGCAATCAGCCCCAGCATTTT.

The CDR3 bases are TGTGCCAGCTCACCACCGGGGTATAACGAGCAGTACTTC. Translated, it gives CASSPPGYNEQYF. The chain uses TRBV18 and TRBJ2-7; D remains ambiguous. Per the germline V gene, CDR1 is KGHSH and CDR2 is LQKENI. The CDR3 extends over 13 amino acids. V was shortened by 0 bases and J by 5 bases, with 8 bases between the two germline ends.

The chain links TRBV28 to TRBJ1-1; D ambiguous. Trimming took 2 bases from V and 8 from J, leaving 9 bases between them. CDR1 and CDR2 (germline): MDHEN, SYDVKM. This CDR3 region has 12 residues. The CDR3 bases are TGTGCCAGCAGTTTAGGAGGCTGGGAAGCTTTCTTT. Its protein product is CASSLGGWEAFF.

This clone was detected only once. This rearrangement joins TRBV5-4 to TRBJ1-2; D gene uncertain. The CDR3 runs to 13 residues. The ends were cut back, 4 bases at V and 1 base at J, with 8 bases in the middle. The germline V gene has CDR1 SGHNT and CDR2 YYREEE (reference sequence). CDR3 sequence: CASSREGNYGYTF. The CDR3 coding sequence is TGTGCCAGCAGCCGCGAGGGTAACTATGGCTACACCTTC. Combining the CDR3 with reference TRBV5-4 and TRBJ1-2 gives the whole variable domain ETGVTQSPTHLIKTRGQQVTLRCSSQSGHNTVSWYQQALGQGPQFIFQYYREEENGRGNFPPRFSGLQFPNYSSELNVNALELDDSALYLCASSREGNYGYTFGSGTRLTVV.

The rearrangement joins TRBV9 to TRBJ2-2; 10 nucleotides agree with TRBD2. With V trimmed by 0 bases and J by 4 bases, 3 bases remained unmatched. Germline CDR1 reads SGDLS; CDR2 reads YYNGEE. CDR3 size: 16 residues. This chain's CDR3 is CASSVETSGVTGELFF. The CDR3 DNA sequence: TGTGCCAGCAGCGTAGAAACTAGCGGGGTCACCGGGGAGCTGTTTTTT.

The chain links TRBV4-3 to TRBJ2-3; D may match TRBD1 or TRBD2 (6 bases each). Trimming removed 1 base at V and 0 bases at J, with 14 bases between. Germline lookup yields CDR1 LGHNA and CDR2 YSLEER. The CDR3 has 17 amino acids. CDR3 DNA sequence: TGCGCCAGCAGCCAAGGGAACGGAGGGGGTAGCACAGATACGCAGTATTTT. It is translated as CASSQGNGGGSTDTQYF.

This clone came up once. CDR3 sequence: CASSHLRTSGGVIGELFF. The CDR3 nucleotides read TGTGCCAGCAGCCATCTACGGACTAGCGGGGGGGTTATCGGGGAGCTGTTTTTT. The chain joins TRBV4-2 to TRBJ2-2; 15 bases are shared with TRBD2. Germline V lookup: CDR1 LGHNA, CDR2 YNFKEQ. The J segment lost 7 bases and the V segment lost 3 bases, leaving 9 bases of the junction unmatched. The CDR3 runs to 18 residues.

The CDR3 DNA follows: TGTGCCAGCAGTACACGAACAGGGGGTCGGTCACCCCTCCACTTT. Protein: CASSTRTGGRSPLHF. The V and J genes are TRBV27 and TRBJ1-6, with 8 bases matching TRBD1. Losses at the gene ends were 5 bases for V and 10 bases for J; bases not matched to a gene: 10. The CDR3 sequence is 15 residues long. From germline, CDR1 is MNHEY and CDR2 SMNVEV (reference sequence).

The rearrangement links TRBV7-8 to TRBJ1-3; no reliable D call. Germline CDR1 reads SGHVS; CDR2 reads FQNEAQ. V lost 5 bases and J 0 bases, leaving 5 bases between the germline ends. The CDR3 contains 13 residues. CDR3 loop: CASSLLSGNTIYF. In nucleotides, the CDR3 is TGTGCCAGCAGCCTGCTCTCTGGAAACACCATATATTTT.

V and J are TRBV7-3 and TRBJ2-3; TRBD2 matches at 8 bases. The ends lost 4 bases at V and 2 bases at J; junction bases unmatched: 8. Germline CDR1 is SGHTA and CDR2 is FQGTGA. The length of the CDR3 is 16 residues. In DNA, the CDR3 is TGTGCCAGCAGCTCCGGCCGGGGGGGACCCACAGATACGCAGTATTTT. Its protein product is CASSSGRGGPTDTQYF.

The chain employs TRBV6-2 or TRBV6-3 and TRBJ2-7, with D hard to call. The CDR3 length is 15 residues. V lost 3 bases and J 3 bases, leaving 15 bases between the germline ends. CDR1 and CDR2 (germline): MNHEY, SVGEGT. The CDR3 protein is CASSYGSSQLYEQYF. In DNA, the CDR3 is TGTGCCAGCAGTTATGGTTCCAGCCAGCTCTACGAGCAGTACTTC.

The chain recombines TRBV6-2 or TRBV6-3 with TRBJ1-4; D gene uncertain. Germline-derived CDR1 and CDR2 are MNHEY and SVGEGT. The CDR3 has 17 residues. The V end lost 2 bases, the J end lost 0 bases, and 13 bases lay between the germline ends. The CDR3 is CASSYPWYKTTNEKLFF. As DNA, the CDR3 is TGTGCCAGCAGTTACCCGTGGTACAAGACAACTAATGAAAAACTGTTTTTT.

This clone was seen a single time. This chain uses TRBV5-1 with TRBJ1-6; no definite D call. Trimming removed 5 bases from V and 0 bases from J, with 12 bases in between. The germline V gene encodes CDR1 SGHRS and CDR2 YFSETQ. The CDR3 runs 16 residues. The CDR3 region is CASRTSTSSYNSPLHF. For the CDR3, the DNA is TGCGCCAGCAGAACTTCGACCAGCTCCTATAATTCACCCCTCCACTTT.

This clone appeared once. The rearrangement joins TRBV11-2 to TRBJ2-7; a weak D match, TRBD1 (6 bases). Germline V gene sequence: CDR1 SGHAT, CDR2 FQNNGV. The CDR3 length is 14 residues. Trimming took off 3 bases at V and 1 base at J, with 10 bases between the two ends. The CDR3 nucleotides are TGTGCCAGCAGCTTGTGGGGGACATCCTACGAGCAGTACTTC. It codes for CASSLWGTSYEQYF.

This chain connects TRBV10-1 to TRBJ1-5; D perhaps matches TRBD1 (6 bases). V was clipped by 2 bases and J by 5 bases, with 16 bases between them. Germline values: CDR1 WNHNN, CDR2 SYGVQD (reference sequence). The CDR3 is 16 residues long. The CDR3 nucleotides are TGCGCCAGCAGTGAGACGTTACAGGGTTTAGATCAGCCCCAGCATTTT. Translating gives CASSETLQGLDQPQHF.

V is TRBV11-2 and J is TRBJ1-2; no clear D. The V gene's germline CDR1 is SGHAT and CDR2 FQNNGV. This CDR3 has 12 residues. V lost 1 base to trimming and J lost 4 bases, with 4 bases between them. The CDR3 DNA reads TGTGCCAGCAGCTTAGGCGGCTATGGCTACACCTTC. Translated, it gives CASSLGGYGYTF.

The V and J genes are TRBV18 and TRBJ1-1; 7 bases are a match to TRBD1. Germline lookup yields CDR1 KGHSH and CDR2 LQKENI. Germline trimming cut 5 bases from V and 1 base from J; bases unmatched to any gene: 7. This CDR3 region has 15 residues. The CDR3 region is CASSLGQEPNTEAFF. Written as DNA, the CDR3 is TGTGCCAGCTCATTAGGACAGGAGCCGAACACTGAAGCTTTCTTT.

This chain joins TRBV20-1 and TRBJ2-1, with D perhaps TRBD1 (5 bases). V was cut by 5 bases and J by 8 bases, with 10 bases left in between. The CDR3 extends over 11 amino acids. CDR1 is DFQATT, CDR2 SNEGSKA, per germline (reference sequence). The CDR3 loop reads CSAVWGDEQFF. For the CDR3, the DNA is TGCAGTGCTGTCTGGGGCGATGAGCAGTTCTTC.

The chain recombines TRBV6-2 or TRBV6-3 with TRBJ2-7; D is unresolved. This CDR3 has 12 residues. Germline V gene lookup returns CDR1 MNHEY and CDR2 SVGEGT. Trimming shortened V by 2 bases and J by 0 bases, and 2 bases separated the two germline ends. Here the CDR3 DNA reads TGTGCCAGCAGTTACGTCTCCTACGAGCAGTACTTC. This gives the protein CASSYVSYEQYF.

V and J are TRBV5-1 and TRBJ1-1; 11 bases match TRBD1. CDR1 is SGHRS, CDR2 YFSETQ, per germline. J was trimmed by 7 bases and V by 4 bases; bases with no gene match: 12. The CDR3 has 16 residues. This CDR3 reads CASSPRTGGVGGEAFF. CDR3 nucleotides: TGCGCCAGCAGCCCCCGGACAGGGGGCGTGGGCGGTGAAGCTTTCTTT.

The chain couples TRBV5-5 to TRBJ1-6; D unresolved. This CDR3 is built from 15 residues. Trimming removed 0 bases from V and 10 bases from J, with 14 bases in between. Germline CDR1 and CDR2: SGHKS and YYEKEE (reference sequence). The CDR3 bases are TGTGCCAGCAGCTTGGCGCAGGCTCTCGAATCACCCCTCCACTTT. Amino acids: CASSLAQALESPLHF.

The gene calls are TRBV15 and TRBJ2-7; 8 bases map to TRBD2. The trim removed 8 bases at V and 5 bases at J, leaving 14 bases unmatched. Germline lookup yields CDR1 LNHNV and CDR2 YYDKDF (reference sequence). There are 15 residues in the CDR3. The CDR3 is CATSHPGGAIHEQYF. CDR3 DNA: TGTGCCACCTCACACCCCGGGGGGGCCATCCACGAGCAGTACTTC.

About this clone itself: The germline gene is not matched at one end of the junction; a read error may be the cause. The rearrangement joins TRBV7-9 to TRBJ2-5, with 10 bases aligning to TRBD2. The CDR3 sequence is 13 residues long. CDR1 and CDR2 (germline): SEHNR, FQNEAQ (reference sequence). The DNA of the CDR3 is TGTGCCAGCAGCCTAGCGGGAGTGGAGACCCAGTACTTC. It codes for CASSLAGVETQYF.

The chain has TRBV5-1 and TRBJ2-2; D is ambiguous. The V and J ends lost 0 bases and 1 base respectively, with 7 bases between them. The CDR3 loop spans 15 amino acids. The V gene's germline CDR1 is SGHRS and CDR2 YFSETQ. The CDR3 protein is CASSLEGGNTGELFF. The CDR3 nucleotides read TGCGCCAGCAGCTTGGAGGGCGGGAACACCGGGGAGCTGTTTTTT.

The CDR3 DNA reads as TGTGCCAGCAGTTTAGGGTCAGGGGGTTATCAGCCCCAGCATTTT. It specifies CASSLGSGGYQPQHF. The rearrangement uses TRBV27 and TRBJ1-5; 7 bases line up with TRBD1. This CDR3 spans 15 amino acids. V lost 2 bases, J lost 5 bases, and 6 bases stayed unmatched. Per the germline V gene, CDR1 is MNHEY and CDR2 is SMNVEV (reference sequence).

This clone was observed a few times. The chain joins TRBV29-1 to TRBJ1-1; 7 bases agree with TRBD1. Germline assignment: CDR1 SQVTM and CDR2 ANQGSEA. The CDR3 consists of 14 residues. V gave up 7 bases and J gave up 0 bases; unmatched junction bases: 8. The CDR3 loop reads CSAGSGQLNTEAFF. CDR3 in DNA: TGCAGCGCCGGATCGGGACAGTTGAACACTGAAGCTTTCTTT.

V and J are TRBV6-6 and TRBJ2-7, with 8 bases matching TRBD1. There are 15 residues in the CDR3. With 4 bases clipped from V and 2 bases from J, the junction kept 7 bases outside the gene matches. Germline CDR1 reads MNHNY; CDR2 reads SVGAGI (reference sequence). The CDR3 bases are TGTGCCAGCAGTTTCCAGGACAGGGCCACCTACGAGCAGTACTTC. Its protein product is CASSFQDRATYEQYF.

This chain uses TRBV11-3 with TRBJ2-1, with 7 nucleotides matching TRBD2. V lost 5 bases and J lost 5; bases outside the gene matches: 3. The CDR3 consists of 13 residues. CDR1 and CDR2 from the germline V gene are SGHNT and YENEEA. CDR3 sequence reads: CASSPSGNNEQFF. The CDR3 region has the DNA TGTGCCAGCAGCCCTAGCGGCAACAATGAGCAGTTCTTC.

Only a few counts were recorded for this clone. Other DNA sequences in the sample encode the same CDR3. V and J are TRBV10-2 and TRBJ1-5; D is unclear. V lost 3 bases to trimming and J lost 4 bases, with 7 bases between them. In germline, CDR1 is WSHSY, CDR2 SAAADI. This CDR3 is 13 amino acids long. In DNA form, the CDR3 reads TGCGCCAGCAGTGATAACAGAAATCAGCCCCAGCATTTT. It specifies CASSDNRNQPQHF.